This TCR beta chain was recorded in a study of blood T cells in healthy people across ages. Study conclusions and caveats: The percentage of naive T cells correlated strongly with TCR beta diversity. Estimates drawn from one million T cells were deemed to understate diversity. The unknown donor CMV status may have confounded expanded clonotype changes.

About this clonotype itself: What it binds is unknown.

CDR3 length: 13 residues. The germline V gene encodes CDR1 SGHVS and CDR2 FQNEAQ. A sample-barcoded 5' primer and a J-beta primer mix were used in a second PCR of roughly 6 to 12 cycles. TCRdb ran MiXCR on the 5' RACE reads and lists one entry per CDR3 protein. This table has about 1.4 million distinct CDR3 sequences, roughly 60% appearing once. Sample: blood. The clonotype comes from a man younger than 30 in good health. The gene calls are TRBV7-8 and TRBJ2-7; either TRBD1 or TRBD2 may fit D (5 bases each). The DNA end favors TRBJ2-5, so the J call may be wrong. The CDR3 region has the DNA TGTGCCAGCAGCTTAGTGGGGGTGGAGACCCAGTACTTC. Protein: CASSLVGVETQYF.